These 19 T cell receptor beta chains originate from one sample sequenced in a study of T-cell reconstitution after alpha-beta-depleted transplantation in children. Molecular barcoding with unique molecular identifiers was used for the TCRbeta library. A single record per CDR3 protein comes from TCRdb applying MiXCR to the PCR reads. The data show roughly 500,000 distinct CDR3 sequences, under 12% seen once. The material sequenced was PBMCs, taken before TCRalphabeta/CD19-depleted stem cell transplant. The receptors stem from a child between 2 and 9 years old with inherited bone marrow failure, due to receive a stem cell transplant.

This clonotype has more than one count but fewer than ten. The CDR3, as DNA: TGTGCCAGTAGTATCCCAGGGGAGGCCATTCAGTACTTC. It is translated as CASSIPGEAIQYF. J is TRBJ2-4 and V is TRBV19; D is possibly TRBD1 or TRBD2 (6 bases each). The CDR3 loop spans 13 amino acids. Per germline, CDR1 LNHDA and CDR2 SQIVND (reference sequence). Trimming pared 3 bases from V and 9 bases from J, leaving 12 bases between.

This clonotype was counted ten times or more. The chain employs TRBV11-2 and TRBJ2-1, with 11 bases that match TRBD2. The CDR3 is 18 amino acids. Germline-derived CDR1 and CDR2 are SGHAT and FQNNGV. The ends lost 5 bases at V and 3 bases at J; junction bases unmatched: 12. This CDR3 reads CASSRIYGLAGDYNEQFF. CDR3 DNA sequence: TGTGCCAGCAGCCGAATTTACGGACTAGCGGGTGACTACAATGAGCAGTTCTTC.

This sequence joins TRBV27 and TRBJ2-7; 14 positions match TRBD2. The CDR3 extends over 15 amino acids. Germline assignment: CDR1 MNHEY and CDR2 SMNVEV (reference sequence). V was clipped by 5 bases and J by 5 bases; unmatched bases: 5. The CDR3 DNA reads TGTGCCAGCAGTCCCGGGACTAGCGGGAGAAACGAGCAGTACTTC. Its protein is CASSPGTSGRNEQYF.

The chain recombines TRBV28 with TRBJ2-1, with no clear D. V was cut by 1 base and J by 4 bases, with 11 bases left in between. The CDR3 consists of 15 residues. Germline lookup yields CDR1 MDHEN and CDR2 SYDVKM. The CDR3 DNA is TGTGCCAGCAGTTTATTAGGCGGAATTTACAATGAGCAGTTCTTC. Residues: CASSLLGGIYNEQFF.

There are many counts of this clonotype. J is TRBJ2-2 and V is TRBV5-4; 8 nucleotides agree with TRBD1. The CDR3 is 17 residues long. The junction had 13 bases not matched to a gene; V was cut back by 2 bases and J by 7 bases. CDR1 is SGHNT and CDR2 is YYREEE in the germline V gene (reference sequence). As DNA, the CDR3 is TGTGCCAGCAGCTTCCCTTCGGCCAGGGGGCAGTTCGGGGAGCTGTTTTTT. This gives the protein CASSFPSARGQFGELFF.

This clonotype has a count of ten or more. The chain joins TRBV27 to TRBJ1-5; 12 bases map to TRBD1. The CDR3 has 17 residues. Germline V lookup: CDR1 MNHEY, CDR2 SMNVEV (reference sequence). V dropped 2 bases and J dropped 6; count of bases not matched to a gene: 8. The CDR3 protein is CASSLRGTGGLVQPQHF. The CDR3 nucleotides read TGTGCCAGCAGTTTACGTGGGACAGGGGGCTTGGTTCAGCCCCAGCATTTT.

This clonotype was observed many times. The chain recombines TRBV19 with TRBJ2-1; D tentatively fits TRBD1 or TRBD2 (6 bases each). Germline V CDR1 and CDR2: LNHDA, SQIVND (reference sequence). This CDR3 region has 15 residues. V was clipped by 3 bases and J by 4 bases, with 13 bases between them. CDR3 sequence reads: CASSIGGPGYNEQFF. CDR3 sequence (DNA): TGTGCCAGTAGTATTGGGGGGCCGGGTTACAATGAGCAGTTCTTC.

This clonotype has a count of ten or more. The J gene is TRBJ2-2, the V gene TRBV4-3; D possibly corresponds to TRBD2 (5 bases). CDR1 and CDR2 (germline): LGHNA, YSLEER. V was pared by 2 bases and J by 0 bases, with 10 bases between. This CDR3 has 16 residues. CDR3 in amino acids: CASSQLARPNTGELFF. DNA for the CDR3: TGCGCCAGCAGCCAATTAGCGCGGCCGAACACCGGGGAGCTGTTTTTT.

This clonotype was seen many times. The chain is built from TRBV5-1 and TRBJ2-3; D is possibly TRBD2 (5 bases). Per the germline V gene, CDR1 is SGHRS and CDR2 is YFSETQ. Trimming stripped 1 base from V and 3 bases from J, with 21 bases between. This CDR3 comprises 18 residues. The CDR3 loop is CASSLKGGPGLGTDTQYF. The CDR3 DNA reads as TGCGCCAGCAGCTTGAAGGGCGGGCCCGGCTTGGGGACAGATACGCAGTATTTT.

In its sample, this clonotype was seen many times. The chain links TRBV5-6 to TRBJ2-1, with 7 positions matching TRBD2. With V trimmed by 2 bases and J by 4 bases, 3 bases remained unmatched. This CDR3 has 14 amino acids. Germline lookup yields CDR1 SGHDT and CDR2 YYEEEE. CDR3 region: CASSFWREYNEQFF. The CDR3 DNA reads as TGTGCCAGCAGCTTTTGGCGGGAGTACAATGAGCAGTTCTTC.

This clonotype was seen ten or more times. J is TRBJ2-7 and V is TRBV7-2; maybe TRBD1 (6 bases). The CDR3 loop spans 15 amino acids. V was shortened by 3 bases and J by 5 bases, with 17 bases between the two germline ends. CDR1 and CDR2 from the germline V gene are SGHTA and FQGNSA. In nucleotides, the CDR3 is TGTGCCAGCAGCTTCGCCGGGACAATGAAGAACGAGCAGTACTTC. It codes for CASSFAGTMKNEQYF.

This clonotype appeared many times. The genes are TRBV29-1 and TRBJ2-3; 10 nucleotides line up with TRBD1. Germline CDR1 and CDR2: SQVTM and ANQGSEA. The junction had 5 bases not matched to a gene; V was cut back by 7 bases and J by 1 base. This CDR3 is built from 14 residues. CDR3 in amino acids: CSAWTGGRTDTQYF. In DNA form, the CDR3 reads TGCAGCGCTTGGACAGGGGGACGCACAGATACGCAGTATTTT.

The chain joins TRBV6-5 to TRBJ1-6; D may be TRBD1 (6 bases). The CDR3 has 15 amino acids. CDR1 and CDR2 from the germline V gene are MNHEY and SVGAGI. Trimming stripped 2 bases from V and 8 bases from J, with 13 bases between. CDR3 residues: CASSYRPGVDSPLHF. Written as DNA, the CDR3 is TGTGCCAGCAGTTACCGACCAGGGGTGGATTCACCCCTCCACTTT.

This clonotype was counted a few times. The chain joins TRBV20-1 to TRBJ2-3, with TRBD2 matching 14 bases. Germline lookup yields CDR1 DFQATT and CDR2 SNEGSKA (reference sequence). This CDR3 has 17 residues. Trimming cost V 6 bases and J 4 bases; bases outside gene matches: 12. DNA for the CDR3: TGCAGTGCCGGACGGGTTGGACTAGCGGGAGGTTCAGATACGCAGTATTTT. Translation gives CSAGRVGLAGGSDTQYF.

This clonotype was detected ten times or more. The rearrangement joins TRBV7-2 to TRBJ1-1, with unresolved D. The CDR3 has 14 amino acids. Trimming left V 1 base short and J 0 bases short, with 6 bases between. Germline values: CDR1 SGHTA, CDR2 FQGNSA. The CDR3 reads CASSLEQLNTEAFF. The DNA of the CDR3 is TGTGCCAGCAGCTTAGAACAGCTGAACACTGAAGCTTTCTTT.

This clonotype was detected ten times or more. The V and J genes are TRBV7-8 and TRBJ1-1; D is unclear. V dropped 2 bases and J dropped 5 bases, with 6 bases sitting between them. This CDR3 comprises 12 residues. Germline V gene data show CDR1 as SGHVS and CDR2 as FQNEAQ. Here the CDR3 reads CASSLLETEAFF. CDR3 in DNA: TGTGCCAGCAGCTTACTGGAGACTGAAGCTTTCTTT.

This clonotype has at least ten counts. The chain is built from TRBV10-3 and TRBJ2-7; TRBD1 aligns across 7 bases. CDR1 and CDR2 from the germline V gene are ENHRY and SYGVKD. CDR3 length: 14 amino acids. The V and J ends lost 5 bases and 7 bases, in that order; junction bases with no gene match: 11. DNA for the CDR3: TGTGCCATCAGTCCTAGGGACAGCGCTCCGGAGCAGTACTTC. This codes for CAISPRDSAPEQYF.

This clonotype came up many times. This rearrangement joins TRBV16 to TRBJ1-2; TRBD1 matches at 8 bases. Looked up from germline, CDR1 is KGHSY and CDR2 is FQNENV. The CDR3 length is 17 residues. V lost 4 bases, J lost 5 bases, and 15 bases stayed unmatched. CDR3 amino acids: CASSPTMRATGAYGYTF. CDR3 coding DNA: TGTGCCAGCAGCCCAACGATGAGGGCGACAGGGGCTTATGGCTACACCTTC.

This clonotype was seen a few times. The gene calls are TRBV19 and TRBJ1-1, with a weak D call TRBD1 (5 bases). The CDR3 runs 15 residues. With 3 bases removed from V and 1 base from J, the gap between germline ends came to 12 bases. Germline lookup yields CDR1 LNHDA and CDR2 SQIVND (reference sequence). The CDR3 loop reads CASSIWGETNTEAFF. The CDR3 DNA sequence: TGTGCCAGTAGTATCTGGGGGGAAACGAACACTGAAGCTTTCTTT.